This TCR beta chain was sequenced during a study of tumor and adjacent non-tumor tissue in lung cancer. In germline, CDR1 is WNHNN, CDR2 SYGVQD (reference sequence). The CDR3 is 11 residues long. No cell sorting was done before RNA was extracted from the tissue. This clonotype was recorded once. Relative to the germline gene, one junction end is altered; a read error may explain this. A modified ARM-PCR protocol with three rounds of nested PCR amplified TCRbeta. TCRdb redid the calling of the multiplex PCR reads with MiXCR, one entry per CDR3 protein. The sample yields about 200,000 distinct CDR3 sequences, about 76% seen once.

The receptor's source is a man between 60 and 75 years old with non-small cell lung cancer. Sequencing input: lung tumor tissue. The chain carries TRBV10-1 and TRBJ2-7, with D unresolved. CDR3 in DNA: TGCGCCAGTAGTGACGCCTACGAGCAGTACTTC. Protein sequence: CASSDAYEQYF.